This T cell receptor (beta chain) was observed in a study of blood T cell repertoires in COVID-19. The CDR3 has 12 amino acids. Trimming shortened V by 0 bases and J by 5 bases, and 5 bases separated the two germline ends. Germline lookup yields CDR1 SGHRS and CDR2 YFSETQ. Sequencing was performed with immunoSEQ multiplex PCR; in TCRdb, only in-frame clones are kept and a portion is missing. Found here are about 150,000 clones, around four fifths of them singletons; the top ten hold just over 6%. The chain joins TRBV5-1 to TRBJ2-5; D unclear. Input material: PBMCs or T cells enriched from blood (not recorded which). The TCR was taken from a woman in her forties or fifties who had recovered from COVID-19. CDR3 DNA: TGCGCCAGCAGCTTGGACGGGGAGACCCAGTACTTC. Amino acids: CASSLDGETQYF. The variable domain in full, with the rest retrieved from reference TRBV5-1 and TRBJ2-5, is KAGVTQTPRYLIKTRGQQVTLSCSPISGHRSVSWYQQTPGQGLQFLFEYFSETQRNKGNFPGRFSGRQFSNSRSEMNVSTLELGDSALYLCASSLDGETQYFGPGTRLLVL.